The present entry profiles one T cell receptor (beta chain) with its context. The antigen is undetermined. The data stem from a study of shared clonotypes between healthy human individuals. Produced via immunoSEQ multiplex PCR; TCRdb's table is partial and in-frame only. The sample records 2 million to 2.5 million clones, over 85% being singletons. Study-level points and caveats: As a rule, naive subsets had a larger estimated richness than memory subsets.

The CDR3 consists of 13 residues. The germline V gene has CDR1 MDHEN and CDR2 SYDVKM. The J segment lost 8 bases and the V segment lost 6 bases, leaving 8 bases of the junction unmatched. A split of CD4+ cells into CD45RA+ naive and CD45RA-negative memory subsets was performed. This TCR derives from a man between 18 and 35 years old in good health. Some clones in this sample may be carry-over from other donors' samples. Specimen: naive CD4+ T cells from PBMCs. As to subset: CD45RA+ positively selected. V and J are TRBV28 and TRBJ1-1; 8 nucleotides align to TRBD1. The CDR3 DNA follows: TGTGCCAGCAGCCGTGCCGGGACAGGAGAAGCTTTCTTT. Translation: CASSRAGTGEAFF.